Sequencing of this T cell receptor beta chain was carried out in a study of technical replicates of blood from a handful of donors. Per the germline V gene, CDR1 is GTSNPN and CDR2 is SVGIG (reference sequence). V lost 3 bases to trimming and J lost 4 bases; unmatched junction nucleotides: 2. The CDR3 has 12 amino acids. TCRdb's table, derived via immunoSEQ multiplex PCR, lists solely in-frame clones and lacks some. The table includes about 69,000 clones, about 87% detected once. V and J are TRBV30 and TRBJ2-7; TRBD1 matches at 8 bases. The specimen was PBMCs. This sequence originates from a human donor in good health. Some clones in this sample may be carry-over from other donors' samples. CDR3 region: CAWSGQGYEQYF. Here the CDR3 DNA reads TGTGCCTGGAGCGGACAGGGATACGAGCAGTACTTC.